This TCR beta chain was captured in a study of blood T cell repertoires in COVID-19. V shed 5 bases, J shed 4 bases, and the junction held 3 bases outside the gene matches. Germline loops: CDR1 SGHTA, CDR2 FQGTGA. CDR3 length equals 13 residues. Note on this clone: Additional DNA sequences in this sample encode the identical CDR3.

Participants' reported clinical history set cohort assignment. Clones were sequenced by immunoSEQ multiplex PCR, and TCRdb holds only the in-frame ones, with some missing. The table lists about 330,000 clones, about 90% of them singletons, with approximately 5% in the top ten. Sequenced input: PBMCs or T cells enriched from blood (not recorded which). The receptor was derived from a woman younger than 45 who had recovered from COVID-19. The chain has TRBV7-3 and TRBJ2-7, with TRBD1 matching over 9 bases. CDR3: CASSPGQGYEQYF. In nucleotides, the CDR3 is TGTGCCAGCAGCCCCGGACAGGGGTACGAGCAGTACTTC.